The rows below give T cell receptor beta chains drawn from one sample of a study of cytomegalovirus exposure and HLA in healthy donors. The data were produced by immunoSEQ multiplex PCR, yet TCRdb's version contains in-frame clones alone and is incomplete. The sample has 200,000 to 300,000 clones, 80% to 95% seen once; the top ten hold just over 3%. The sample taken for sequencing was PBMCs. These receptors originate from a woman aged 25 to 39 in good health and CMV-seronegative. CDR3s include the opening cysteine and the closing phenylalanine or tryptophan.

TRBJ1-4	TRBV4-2	CASSQVQGQGAEKLFF
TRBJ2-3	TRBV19	CASSPLGGRGTDTQYF
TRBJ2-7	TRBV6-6	CASSPLMAGLYEQYF
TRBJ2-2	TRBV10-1	CASYRGRSGELFF
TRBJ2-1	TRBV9	CASSVMGTYNEQFF
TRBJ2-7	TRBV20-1	CSAWGGDEQYF
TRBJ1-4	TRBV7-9	CASSSSDRGAEKLFF
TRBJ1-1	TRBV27	CASSLDSMNTEAFF
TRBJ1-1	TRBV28	CASTFMNTEAFF
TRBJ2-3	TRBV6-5	CASSYGTGITDTQYF
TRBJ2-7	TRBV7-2	CASSLADNSYEQYF
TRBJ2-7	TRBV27	CASRSGRALGEQYF
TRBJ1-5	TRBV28	CASSSGGSLGYNQPQHF
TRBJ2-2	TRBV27	CASSHRSPANTGELFF
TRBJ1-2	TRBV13	CASSLGRGQGRSDNYGYTF
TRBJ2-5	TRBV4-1	CASSQGDAETQYF
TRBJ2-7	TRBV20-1	CSGLFFGEQYF
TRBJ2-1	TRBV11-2	CASRKIAGGVNEQFF
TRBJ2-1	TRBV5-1	CASSLANEQFF
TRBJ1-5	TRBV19	CASSTWSAGNQPQHF
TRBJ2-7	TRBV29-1	CSVGDPSYEQYF
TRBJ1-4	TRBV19	CASSLQGPEEKLFF
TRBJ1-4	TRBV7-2	CASSLDAQEKLFF
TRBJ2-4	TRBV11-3	CASSLGGGPQYF
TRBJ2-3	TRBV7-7	CASSLTQRDTQYF
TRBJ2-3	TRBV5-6	CASSLVQGSQYF
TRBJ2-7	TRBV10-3	CAIGGGTYEQYF
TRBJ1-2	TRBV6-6	CASSSLQGTTYGYTF
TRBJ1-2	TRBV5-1	CASSLAGSLDYTF
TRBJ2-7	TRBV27	CASSWTSGTPSEQYF
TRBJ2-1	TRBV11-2	CASSLKRAALRGYNEQFF
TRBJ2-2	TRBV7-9	CASSLPRDTGELFF
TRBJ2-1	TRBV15	CATSRVGGRSYNEQFF
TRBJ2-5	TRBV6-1	CASSEPGTGLGETQYF
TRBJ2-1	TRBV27	CASSLWTSGDNEQFF
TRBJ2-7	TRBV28	CASLRGGGKGAEQYF